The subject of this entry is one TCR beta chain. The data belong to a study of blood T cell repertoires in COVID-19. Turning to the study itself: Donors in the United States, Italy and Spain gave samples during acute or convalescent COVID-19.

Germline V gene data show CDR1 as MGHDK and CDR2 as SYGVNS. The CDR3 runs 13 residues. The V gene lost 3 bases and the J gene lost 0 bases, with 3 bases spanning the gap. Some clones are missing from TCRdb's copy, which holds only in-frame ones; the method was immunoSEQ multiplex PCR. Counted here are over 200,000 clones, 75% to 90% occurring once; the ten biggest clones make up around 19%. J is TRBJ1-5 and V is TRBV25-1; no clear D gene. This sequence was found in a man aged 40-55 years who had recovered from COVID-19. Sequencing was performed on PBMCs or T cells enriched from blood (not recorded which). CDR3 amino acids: CASSEYSNQPQHF. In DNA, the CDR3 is TGTGCCAGCAGTGAGTATAGCAATCAGCCCCAGCATTTT.